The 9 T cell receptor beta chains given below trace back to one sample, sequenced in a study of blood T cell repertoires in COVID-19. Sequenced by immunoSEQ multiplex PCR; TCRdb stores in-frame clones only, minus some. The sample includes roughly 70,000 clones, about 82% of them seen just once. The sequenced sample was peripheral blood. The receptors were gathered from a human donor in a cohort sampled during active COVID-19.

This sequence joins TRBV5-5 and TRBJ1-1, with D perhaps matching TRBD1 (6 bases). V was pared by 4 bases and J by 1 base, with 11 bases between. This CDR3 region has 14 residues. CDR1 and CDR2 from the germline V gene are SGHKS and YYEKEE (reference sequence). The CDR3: CASSNRVRNTEAFF. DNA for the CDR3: TGTGCCAGCAGCAACAGGGTGCGGAACACTGAAGCTTTCTTT. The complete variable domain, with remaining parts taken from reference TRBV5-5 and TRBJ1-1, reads DAGVTQSPTHLIKTRGQQVTLRCSPISGHKSVSWYQQVLGQGPQFIFQYYEKEERGRGNFPDRFSARQFPNYSSELNVNALLLGDSALYLCASSNRVRNTEAFFGQGTRLTVV.

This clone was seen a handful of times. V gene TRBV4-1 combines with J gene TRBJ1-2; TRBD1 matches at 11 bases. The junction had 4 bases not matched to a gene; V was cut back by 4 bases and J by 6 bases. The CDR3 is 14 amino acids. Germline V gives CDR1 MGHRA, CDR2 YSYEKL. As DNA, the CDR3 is TGCGCCAGCAGCCCTGGACAGGGGGCGGATGGCTACACCTTC. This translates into CASSPGQGADGYTF.

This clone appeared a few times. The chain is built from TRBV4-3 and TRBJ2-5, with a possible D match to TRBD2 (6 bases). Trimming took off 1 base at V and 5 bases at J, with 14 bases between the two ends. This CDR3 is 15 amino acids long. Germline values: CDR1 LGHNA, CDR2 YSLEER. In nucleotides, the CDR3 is TGCGCCAGCAGCCAAGTTTTCACTAGCCGGGAGACCCAGTACTTC. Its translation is CASSQVFTSRETQYF.

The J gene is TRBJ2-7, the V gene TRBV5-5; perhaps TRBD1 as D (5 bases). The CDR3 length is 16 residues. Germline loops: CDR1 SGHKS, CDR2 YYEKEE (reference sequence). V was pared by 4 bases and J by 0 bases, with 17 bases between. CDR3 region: CASSLTDIRSSYEQYF. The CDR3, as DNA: TGTGCCAGCAGCCTAACGGACATTCGGAGCTCCTACGAGCAGTACTTC. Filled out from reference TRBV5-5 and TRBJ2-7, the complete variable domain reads DAGVTQSPTHLIKTRGQQVTLRCSPISGHKSVSWYQQVLGQGPQFIFQYYEKEERGRGNFPDRFSARQFPNYSSELNVNALLLGDSALYLCASSLTDIRSSYEQYFGPGTRLTVT.

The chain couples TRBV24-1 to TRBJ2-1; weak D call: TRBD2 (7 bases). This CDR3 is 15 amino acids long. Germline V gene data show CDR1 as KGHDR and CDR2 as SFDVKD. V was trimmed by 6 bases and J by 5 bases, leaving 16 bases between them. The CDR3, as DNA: TGTGCCACCAGTCGTTTGGGGGAGGGGGACAATGAGCAGTTCTTC. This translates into CATSRLGEGDNEQFF.

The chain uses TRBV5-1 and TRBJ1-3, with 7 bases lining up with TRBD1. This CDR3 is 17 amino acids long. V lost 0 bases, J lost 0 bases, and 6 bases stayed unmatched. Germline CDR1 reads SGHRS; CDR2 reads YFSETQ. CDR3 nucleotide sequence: TGCGCCAGCAGCTTGGGGCCAGGGGGACTCTCTGGAAACACCATATATTTT. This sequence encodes CASSLGPGGLSGNTIYF.

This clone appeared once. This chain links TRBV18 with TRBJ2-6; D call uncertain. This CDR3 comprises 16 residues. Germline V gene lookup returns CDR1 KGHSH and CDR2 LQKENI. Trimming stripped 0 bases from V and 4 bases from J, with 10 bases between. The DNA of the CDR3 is TGTGCCAGCTCACCACCCTCGATCCAGGGGGCCAACGTCCTGACTTTC. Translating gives CASSPPSIQGANVLTF.

The DNA of the CDR3 is TGCGCCAGCAGCTTGGCTAGCGGGAGGACTCCCGAGCAGTACTTC. Amino acids: CASSLASGRTPEQYF. J is TRBJ2-7 and V is TRBV5-1, with 11 nucleotides matching TRBD2. The CDR3 consists of 15 residues. With V trimmed by 0 bases and J by 6 bases, 5 bases remained unmatched. The germline V gene encodes CDR1 SGHRS and CDR2 YFSETQ.

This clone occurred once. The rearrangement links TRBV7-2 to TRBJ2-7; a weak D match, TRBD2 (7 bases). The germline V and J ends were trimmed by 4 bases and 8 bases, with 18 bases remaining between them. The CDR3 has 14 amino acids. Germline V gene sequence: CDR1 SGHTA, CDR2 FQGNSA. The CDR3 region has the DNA TGTGCCAGCAGCTCAGACTCGGGGGGCACAAAGCAGTACTTC. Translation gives CASSSDSGGTKQYF. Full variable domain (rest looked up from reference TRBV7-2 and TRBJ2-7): GAGVSQSPSNKVTEKGKDVELRCDPISGHTALYWYRQSLGQGLEFLIYFQGNSAPDKSGLPSDRFSAERTGGSVSTLTIQRTQQEDSAVYLCASSSDSGGTKQYFGPGTRLTVT.